A selection of T cell receptor beta chains follows, all from one sample in a study of blood T cell repertoires in COVID-19. Sequencing was performed with immunoSEQ multiplex PCR; in TCRdb, only in-frame clones are kept and a portion is missing. Of approximately 440,000 clones listed, about 92% are singletons. Specimen: PBMCs or T cells enriched from blood (not recorded which). Receptors originate from a man aged 18-30 years who had recovered from COVID-19. The CDR3 runs from the conserved cysteine through the conserved F or W. A D gene is named only where the DNA matches it firmly.

TRBJ1-2 | TRBV28 | . | CASSPDRRGGYTF
TRBJ1-2 | TRBV25-1 | . | CASSEPQGRGYTF
TRBJ2-1 | TRBV2 | . | CASSVGSIATEQFF
TRBJ1-5 | TRBV9 | . | CASSRSEGGNQPQHF
TRBJ2-3 | TRBV2 | TRBD2 | CASKKTSGTSTDTQYF
TRBJ1-5 | TRBV5-1 | TRBD1 | CASSLEGTGGTQPQHF
TRBJ1-3 | TRBV11-3 | . | CASSLVFGAGNTIYF
TRBJ2-3 | TRBV2 | TRBD1 | CASSRGDRSTDTQYF
TRBJ1-1 | TRBV28 | . | CASSPGDRPNTEAFF
TRBJ1-2 | TRBV5-1 | TRBD1 | CASSWDGTENYGYTF
TRBJ1-3 | TRBV3-1/TRBV3-2 | . | CASSQGPRPGNTIYF
TRBJ1-2 | TRBV6-5 | . | CASSYQESYGYTF
TRBJ1-4 | TRBV12-3/TRBV12-4 | TRBD1 | CASSTGAGEKLFF
TRBJ1-2 | TRBV2 | . | CASLFRLNGYTF
TRBJ1-1 | TRBV7-6 | TRBD1 | CASSSLGGRNTEAFF
TRBJ2-1 | TRBV3-1/TRBV3-2 | TRBD1 | CASSQEGTGINEQFF
TRBJ2-7 | TRBV6-5 | TRBD1 | CASSLDRRYEQYF
TRBJ2-6 | TRBV4-2 | TRBD2 | CASSPREGGEISGANVLTF
TRBJ2-5 | TRBV4-2 | . | CASSQETRQGRETQYF
TRBJ1-4 | TRBV12-3/TRBV12-4 | . | CASSFWDTEKLFF
TRBJ2-1 | TRBV7-3 | . | CASSLGRMSYNEQFF
TRBJ1-1 | TRBV12-3/TRBV12-4 | TRBD1 | CASRAGTEVEAFF
TRBJ1-5 | TRBV9 | . | CASSVEPGGPNQPQHF
TRBJ1-2 | TRBV27 | . | CASSITRAEPYGYTF
TRBJ2-7 | TRBV6-5 | TRBD2 | CASSSRLAFEQYF
TRBJ2-7 | TRBV9 | . | CASSVGASDSYEQYF
TRBJ1-1 | TRBV24-1 | TRBD1 | CATSESGQGTAFF
TRBJ1-1 | TRBV5-1 | TRBD1 | CASSRGQDSSEAFF
TRBJ2-1 | TRBV6-5 | . | CATKGGSDNEQFF
TRBJ2-1 | TRBV5-1 | TRBD1 | CASSAGQGSYNEQFF
TRBJ1-5 | TRBV10-3 | . | CAIREGDQPQHF
TRBJ2-1 | TRBV6-5 | TRBD1 | CASRRTGDDNEQFF
TRBJ1-5 | TRBV7-2 | . | CASSLEPPYYNQPQHF
TRBJ2-1 | TRBV18 | TRBD1 | CASSLPTGGIYNEQFF
TRBJ2-7 | TRBV6-5 | . | CASSYGQNYEQYF
TRBJ2-5 | TRBV5-1 | TRBD2 | CASSFRGGASETQYF
TRBJ1-2 | TRBV7-8 | TRBD1 | CASSPRTGGHGYTF
TRBJ1-1 | TRBV7-3 | TRBD1 | CASSGDRLNTEAFF
TRBJ2-5 | TRBV6-5 | . | CASSPRGRFAQTQYF
TRBJ2-1 | TRBV2 | TRBD2 | CASSASGSRDEQFF
TRBJ1-5 | TRBV7-8 | TRBD1 | CASSFASGTGVSNQPQHF
TRBJ1-5 | TRBV18 | . | CASSPRFGEPQHF
TRBJ1-5 | TRBV6-5 | . | CASSFSQASNQPQHF
TRBJ1-1 | TRBV12-3/TRBV12-4 | . | CASSFRGEAFF
TRBJ1-2 | TRBV28 | . | CASSPVLEYGYTF
TRBJ1-1 | TRBV12-3/TRBV12-4 | . | CASAQGTEAFF
TRBJ2-1 | TRBV7-9 | . | CASSIGLKQFF
TRBJ1-1 | TRBV6-5 | TRBD1 | CASSLPGGNTEAFF
TRBJ1-6 | TRBV15 | TRBD1 | CATSRDQGAMSNSPLHF